This TCR beta chain was obtained from a study of T-cell memory formation after mild COVID-19. About the research overall: TCR clusters were mostly donor specific.

Study-wide points: There was a balanced CD4/CD8 profile in clones contracting day 15 to 85, and later expanders leaned CD4+. The study detected some responding clones in pre-infection memory, suggesting cross-reactive memory joined.

Via MiXCR, TCRdb re-called the 5' RACE reads, giving one row per CDR3 protein. The sample yields about 150,000 distinct CDR3 sequences, approximately 26% seen once. This CDR3 contains 13 residues. The V and J ends lost 2 bases and 8 bases respectively, with 10 bases between them. This clonotype was seen more than once but under ten times. Its antigen is unknown. The V call is TRBV12-3 or TRBV12-4, the J call TRBJ1-5, with no clear D. The sample comprised PBMCs or a T cell subset sorted from them (not recorded which). The sequence came from an adult woman who had mild COVID-19 (a few samples of this study predate the infection). Cell type and time point are not known. The chain's CDR3 is CASSLRDREPQHF. The CDR3 region has the DNA TGTGCCAGCAGTTTAAGGGATAGGGAGCCCCAGCATTTT.